Presented here are 25 T cell receptor beta chains from one specimen sequenced in a study of tumor and adjacent non-tumor tissue in lung cancer. This sample's RNA came from whole unsorted tissue. The library came from three nested PCR rounds adapted from ARM-PCR protocols. In TCRdb, the multiplex PCR reads were re-called with MiXCR into one record per CDR3 protein. Of 100,000 to 120,000 distinct CDR3 sequences listed, nearly 85% are singletons. Input material: lung tumor tissue. The receptors here all came from a man between 65 and 85 years old with non-small cell lung cancer.

A note on this clonotype: It is unclear where the CDR3 begins or ends on the DNA, so no DNA is shown, and the CDR3 is as TCRdb lists it. The chain recombines TRBV12-3 or TRBV12-4 with TRBJ2-1; the table's D gene call, TRBD1, was not cross checked with the DNA. 16 amino acids form the CDR3, both terminal residues included. The CDR3 reads CASSWGGWGRGNERFF.

The chain has TRBV6-5 and TRBJ2-2, with D uncertain. The CDR3 consists of 15 residues. V gave up 2 bases and J gave up 4 bases, with 11 bases separating them. In germline, CDR1 is MNHEY, CDR2 SVGAGI. CDR3 sequence (DNA): TGTGCCAGCAGTTACCGGACCGTGAGCACCGGGGAGCTGTTTTTT. Protein: CASSYRTVSTGELFF.

With regard to this clonotype: One junction end disagrees with the germline gene, perhaps due to a read error. The CDR3 protein is CAGSLAQCTDTQYF. DNA of the CDR3: TGTGCCGGCAGCCTTGCCCAGTGCACAGATACGCAGTATTTT. The chain joins TRBV5-4 to TRBJ2-3; no firm D call. CDR3 length: 14 amino acids. CDR1 and CDR2 (germline): SGHNT, YYREEE (reference sequence).

Note on this clonotype: No conserved phenylalanine or tryptophan is present at the end of the CDR3, so a read error is the likely explanation. The chain couples TRBV29-1 to TRBJ2-5; D ambiguous. Trimming pared 3 bases from V and 5 bases from J, leaving 10 bases between. CDR3 length equals 12 residues. The germline V gene has CDR1 SQVTM and CDR2 ANQGSEA. Here the CDR3 reads CSVDLASETQYL. CDR3 coding DNA: TGCAGCGTTGATTTAGCTTCGGAGACCCAGTACCTC.

This chain links TRBV11-2 with TRBJ2-3; D uncertain. CDR1 and CDR2 (germline): SGHAT, FQNNGV. This CDR3 spans 13 amino acids. In nucleotides, the CDR3 is TGTGACACGTCTGTTCGGAACACAGATACGCAGTATTTT. Amino acid sequence: CDTSVRNTDTQYF.

Worth noting for this clonotype: A junction boundary mismatches the germline segment, possibly from a read error. J is TRBJ2-7 and V is TRBV28; D not resolved. CDR3 length: 13 residues. CDR1 is MDHEN and CDR2 is SYDVKM in the germline V gene. In DNA, the CDR3 is TGTGTCAGCAGTTCGGTCTCCTCCTGCGAGGAGTACTTC. Amino acid sequence: CVSSSVSSCEEYF. The whole variable domain, filled in from reference TRBV28 and TRBJ2-7, reads DVKVTQSSRYLVKRTGEKVFLECVQDMDHENMFWYRQDPGLGLRLIYFSYDVKMKEKGDIPEGYSVSREKKERFSLILESASTNQTSMYLCVSSSVSSCEEYFGPGTRLTVT.

Concerning this clonotype itself: Relative to the germline gene, one junction end is altered; a read error may explain this. The V gene is TRBV6-2 or TRBV6-3, the J gene TRBJ1-1; no definite D call. CDR1 MNHEY and CDR2 SVGEGT come from the germline V gene. The CDR3 has 13 amino acids. The CDR3 DNA reads as TGTGTCAGCAGTGAGACGGTGAACACTGAGGCTTTCTTT. It yields the protein CVSSETVNTEAFF.

About this clonotype: At one of its ends the junction is not consistent with the germline gene, which may arise from a read error. V is TRBV6-1 and J is TRBJ1-5; no definite D call. The CDR3 extends over 14 amino acids. The germline V gene has CDR1 MNHNS and CDR2 SASEGT. The CDR3 sequence: CASSTDGSNQPQHF. The CDR3 coding sequence is TGTGCTAGCAGTACGGACGGGAGCAATCAGCCCCAGCATTTT.

For this clonotype: The junction does not match germline at one end; this may be a read error. The CDR3 DNA is TGTGGCAGCAGCCAAGTAGCCCTAGCGGGGGACGAGCAGTACTTC. Translated, it gives CGSSQVALAGDEQYF. The rearrangement links TRBV4-2 to TRBJ2-7, with 10 nucleotides matching TRBD2. Germline assignment: CDR1 LGHNA and CDR2 YNFKEQ. The CDR3 runs to 15 residues.

This clonotype came up once. At one end the junction does not follow the germline gene, possibly because of a read error. The chain employs TRBV29-1 and TRBJ1-1, with a weak D call TRBD1 (6 bases). The germline V gene has CDR1 SQVTM and CDR2 ANQGSEA. There are 14 residues in the CDR3. The CDR3 nucleotides read TGCAGCGTTGAAGATCGGCAAGGGGACACTGAAGATTTCTTT. Translating it yields CSVEDRQGDTEDFF.

V usage is TRBV10-1 and J usage is TRBJ1-1, with a weak D call TRBD1 (5 bases). With 2 bases removed from V and 5 bases from J, the gap between germline ends came to 12 bases. The V gene's germline CDR1 is WNHNN and CDR2 SYGVQD (reference sequence). This CDR3 is 14 amino acids long. This CDR3 is CASSEGGMYTEAFF. CDR3 bases: TGCGCCAGCAGTGAGGGGGGAATGTATACTGAAGCTTTCTTT.

Concerning this clonotype itself: A junction boundary mismatches the germline segment, possibly from a read error. The rearrangement joins TRBV11-2 to TRBJ2-7; perhaps TRBD1 as D (7 bases). Germline CDR1 and CDR2: SGHAT and FQNNGV. There are 15 residues in the CDR3. The chain's CDR3 is CANSLDQGGSYKQYF. Written as DNA, the CDR3 is TGTGCCAACAGCTTAGACCAGGGGGGCAGTTACAAGCAGTACTTC.

Judged by abundance, this clonotype is large. The J gene is TRBJ2-5, the V gene TRBV5-4; weak D call: TRBD2 (6 bases). The length of the CDR3 is 14 residues. Germline V lookup: CDR1 SGHNT, CDR2 YYREEE (reference sequence). V was trimmed by 1 base and J by 2 bases, leaving 9 bases between them. The CDR3 sequence: CASSLRRGQETQYF. CDR3 sequence (DNA): TGTGCCAGCAGCTTGAGGCGGGGTCAAGAGACCCAGTACTTC.

This chain uses TRBV6-5 with TRBJ2-7; 8 nucleotides line up with TRBD1. Germline values: CDR1 MNHEY, CDR2 SVGAGI. The length of the CDR3 is 16 residues. Unmatched junction bases numbered 16, after V lost 9 bases and J lost 3 bases. The CDR3, as DNA: TGTGCCAGTAGACACACTGGGGGACAGGTAGTCTACGAGCAGTACTTC. It translates to CASRHTGGQVVYEQYF.

Of note for this clonotype: The germline gene is not matched at one end of the junction; a read error may be the cause. The chain joins TRBV10-2 to TRBJ2-5; D may be TRBD2 (6 bases). This CDR3 has 16 amino acids. CDR1 and CDR2 (germline): WSHSY, SAAADI. The DNA for the CDR3 is TGTGCCACCCAGGGAGGTGCAACGAGGGGTTGGGAAACCCAGTACTTC. Translation: CATQGGATRGWETQYF.

On this clonotype: One end of the junction is discordant with germline, which a read error may explain. V is TRBV6-6 and J is TRBJ2-1; unclear D gene. Germline CDR1 and CDR2: MNHNY and SVGAGI (reference sequence). The CDR3 length is 15 residues. In DNA form, the CDR3 reads TGTACCAGCAACCCAGATTCGAGGTCCTACAATGAGCAGTTCTTC. It translates to CTSNPDSRSYNEQFF.

This clonotype has just a few counts. A junction end diverges from the germline sequence, so it may reflect a read error. The chain links TRBV6-6 to TRBJ2-7; TRBD2 matches at 7 bases. The CDR3 sequence is 14 residues long. Germline CDR1 and CDR2: MNHNY and SVGAGI (reference sequence). CDR3 DNA: TGTGCCAACAGTTTAACTAGCGACTCCTACGAGCAATACTTC. It codes for CANSLTSDSYEQYF.

This rearrangement joins TRBV6-6 to TRBJ1-1, with D tentatively TRBD1 (6 bases). Germline CDR1 is MNHNY and CDR2 is SVGAGI (reference sequence). This CDR3 contains 16 residues. The CDR3 protein is CGGRTGFGSYGTEAFF. CDR3 DNA sequence: TGTGGCGGCAGAACAGGGTTCGGTAGTTACGGCACTGAAGCTTTCTTT.

The rearrangement links TRBV11-2 to TRBJ1-2; the D gene is possibly TRBD1 (5 bases). The CDR3 spans 13 residues. The germline V gene has CDR1 SGHAT and CDR2 FQNNGV. CDR3 DNA sequence: TGTGACAGGAGCTTGGGGCCGGCTGATGGCTACACCTTC. It is translated as CDRSLGPADGYTF.

In its sample, this clonotype was seen once. An end of the junction does not agree with germline; a read error may underlie this. The J gene is TRBJ2-2, the V gene TRBV6-1; tentative D call: TRBD2 (6 bases). The CDR3 spans 14 residues. Germline V gives CDR1 MNHNS, CDR2 SASEGT. The CDR3: CASTEDEEGGKLFF. In DNA, the CDR3 is TGTGCCAGCACTGAAGACGAGGAGGGCGGGAAGCTGTTTTTT.

This clonotype was found once. An end of the junction does not agree with germline; a read error may underlie this. This chain joins TRBV6-1 and TRBJ2-7; D may correspond to TRBD1 or TRBD2 (5 bases each). The CDR3 is 13 residues long. CDR1 is MNHNS and CDR2 is SASEGT in the germline V gene. The CDR3 sequence is CASVGTGLYEKYF. The CDR3 DNA sequence: TGTGCCAGCGTAGGGACGGGTCTGTACGAGAAGTACTTC.

As regards this clonotype: One end of the junction fails to match germline, which may point to a read error. The genes are TRBV6-5 and TRBJ1-1; 9 positions agree with TRBD1. The CDR3 covers 15 residues. Germline-derived CDR1 and CDR2 are MNHEY and SVGAGI. CDR3 in DNA: TGTTCCAGCAGGACCGGGACAGGGATGATCACTGAAGCTTTCTTT. This gives the protein CSSRTGTGMITEAFF.

Note on this clonotype: A junction boundary mismatches the germline segment, possibly from a read error. The chain joins TRBV19 to TRBJ1-5; weak D call: TRBD1 (6 bases). This CDR3 is 14 amino acids long. Germline CDR1 and CDR2: LNHDA and SQIVND (reference sequence). The CDR3 DNA sequence: TGTGCCAGTACCCCGGGACATCTAATTCAGCCCCAGAATTTT. This codes for CASTPGHLIQPQNF.

Notes on this clonotype: One junction end disagrees with the germline gene, perhaps due to a read error. V and J are TRBV29-1 and TRBJ2-5, with unresolved D. The CDR3 runs to 12 residues. Looked up from germline, CDR1 is SQVTM and CDR2 is ANQGSEA. The DNA of the CDR3 is TGCAGCGTTGAGTCCGTTGCGGAGACCCACTACTTC. This gives the protein CSVESVAETHYF.

Notes on this clonotype: One end of the junction varies from germline; a read error may be responsible. The CDR3 here is CASRTETNIEAFF. The DNA of the CDR3 is TGCGCCAGCAGGACAGAGACTAACATTGAAGCTTTCTTT. The rearrangement uses TRBV5-1 and TRBJ1-1, with D tentatively TRBD1 (5 bases). CDR3 length: 13 residues. Germline-derived CDR1 and CDR2 are SGHRS and YFSETQ.